The next 5 T cell receptor beta chains were all read from a single sample in a study of blood T cell repertoires in COVID-19. The table came from immunoSEQ multiplex PCR; TCRdb's copy has only in-frame clones and leaves some out. The sample carries 200,000 to 300,000 clones, approximately 85% recorded once. Sequencing was performed on PBMCs or T cells enriched from blood (not recorded which). The origin of the receptors is a woman in her forties or fifties with acute COVID-19.

This sequence joins TRBV7-2 and TRBJ1-1, with 7 positions matching TRBD1. Germline loops: CDR1 SGHTA, CDR2 FQGNSA. The CDR3 spans 14 residues. The V gene end was trimmed by 5 bases and the J gene end by 3 bases; junction bases not matched to a gene: 6. CDR3 coding DNA: TGTGCCAGCAGCCTGACAGGACAGGACACTGAAGCTTTCTTT. This sequence encodes CASSLTGQDTEAFF.

This sequence joins TRBV6-6 and TRBJ1-2, with D hard to call. Trimming shortened V by 8 bases and J by 1 base, and 5 bases separated the two germline ends. The length of the CDR3 is 11 residues. Germline V CDR1 and CDR2: MNHNY, SVGAGI (reference sequence). CDR3 coding DNA: TGTGCCAGCGAGCTTAACTATGGCTACACCTTC. Its protein is CASELNYGYTF.

V and J are TRBV28 and TRBJ1-4; TRBD1 matches at 7 bases. This CDR3 is built from 15 residues. Looked up from germline, CDR1 is MDHEN and CDR2 is SYDVKM. V lost 3 bases and J lost 0; bases outside the gene matches: 1. The CDR3 sequence: CASSFGTATNEKLFF. The DNA of the CDR3 is TGTGCCAGCAGTTTCGGGACAGCAACTAATGAAAAACTGTTTTTT.

V usage is TRBV27 and J usage is TRBJ1-1, with D maybe TRBD1 (6 bases). CDR1 MNHEY and CDR2 SMNVEV come from the germline V gene (reference sequence). This CDR3 is built from 14 residues. V was trimmed by 4 bases and J by 11 bases, leaving 20 bases between them. Here the CDR3 reads CASSSEYTQGNAFF. The CDR3 nucleotides are TGTGCCAGCAGTTCCGAATACACACAGGGTAACGCTTTCTTT.

V and J are TRBV7-2 and TRBJ2-1; the match to TRBD1 covers 7 bases. The CDR3 extends over 15 amino acids. Trimming cost V 3 bases and J 0 bases; bases outside gene matches: 2. Germline V gene data show CDR1 as SGHTA and CDR2 as FQGNSA. CDR3 sequence (DNA): TGTGCCAGCAGCTTGACAGGGCTCTCCTACAATGAGCAGTTCTTC. Amino acid sequence: CASSLTGLSYNEQFF.